The source of this T cell receptor (beta chain) is a study of blood T cell repertoires in COVID-19. Study-wide context: Some COVID-19 samples were acute and others convalescent; all came from the United States, Italy and Spain. T cells, B-cell-depleted T cells, or PBMCs supplied cDNA or gDNA.

The CDR3 spans 16 residues. CDR1 SGHNT and CDR2 YYREEE come from the germline V gene (reference sequence). V gave up 4 bases and J gave up 2 bases; unmatched junction bases: 9. Original data processing: From reference gene primer amplification, estimates of nucleated cell counts were derived. Assay: immunoSEQ multiplex PCR; the TCRdb copy retains only in-frame clones and omits some. Clonal size and the V and J genes are those of that table, whereas D and trimming came from the DNA. The sample lists fewer than 250,000 clones, about 89% occurring once. The chain is built from TRBV5-4 and TRBJ1-3, with 7 positions matching TRBD1. Sequencing was carried out using peripheral blood. This receptor was taken from a woman aged 40-49 years with acute or convalescent COVID-19. Here the CDR3 DNA reads TGTGCCAGCAGCGGGACCTATCAGGGGGCTGGAAACACCATATATTTT. It codes for CASSGTYQGAGNTIYF.